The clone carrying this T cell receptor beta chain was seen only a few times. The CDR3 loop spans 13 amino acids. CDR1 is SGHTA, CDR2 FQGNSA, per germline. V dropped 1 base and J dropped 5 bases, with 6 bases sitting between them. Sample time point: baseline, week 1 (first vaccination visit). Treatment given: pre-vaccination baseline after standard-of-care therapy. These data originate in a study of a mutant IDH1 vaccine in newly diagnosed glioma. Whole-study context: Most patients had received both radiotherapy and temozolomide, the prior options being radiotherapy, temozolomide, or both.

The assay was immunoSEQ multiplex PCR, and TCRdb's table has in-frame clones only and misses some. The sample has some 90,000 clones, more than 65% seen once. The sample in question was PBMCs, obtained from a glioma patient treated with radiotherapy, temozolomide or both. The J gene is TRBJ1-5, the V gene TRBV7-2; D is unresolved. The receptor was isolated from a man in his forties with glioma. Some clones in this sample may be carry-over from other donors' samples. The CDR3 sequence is CASSLEDDQPQHF. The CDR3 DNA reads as TGTGCCAGCAGCTTAGAAGACGATCAGCCCCAGCATTTT. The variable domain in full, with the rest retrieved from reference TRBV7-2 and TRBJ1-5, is GAGVSQSPSNKVTEKGKDVELRCDPISGHTALYWYRQSLGQGLEFLIYFQGNSAPDKSGLPSDRFSAERTGGSVSTLTIQRTQQEDSAVYLCASSLEDDQPQHFGDGTRLSIL.